This entry lists 2 T cell receptor beta chains sequenced from one sample in a study of T cells after yellow fever vaccination. One entry per CDR3 protein results from TCRdb running MiXCR on the 5' RACE reads. The sample has 95,000 to 150,000 distinct CDR3 sequences, approximately 16% seen once. The source was CD8+ T cells sorted from PBMCs, collected 5 days after the yellow fever booster vaccination. The receptor source for this set is a man aged 18 to 30 who received the YFV17D yellow fever vaccine.

A few counts support this clonotype. The CDR3 DNA follows: TGTGCCAGCAGCTTCCGGGGGACCGGGGAGCTGTTTTTT. The encoded protein is CASSFRGTGELFF. This chain joins TRBV7-8 and TRBJ2-2; weak D call: TRBD2 (6 bases). The CDR3 has 13 residues. Germline lookup yields CDR1 SGHVS and CDR2 FQNEAQ. With 3 bases removed from V and 5 bases from J, the gap between germline ends came to 7 bases.

The chain carries TRBV6-2 or TRBV6-3 and TRBJ2-7, with 8 bases matching TRBD1. CDR3 length: 15 residues. Germline V gives CDR1 MNHEY, CDR2 SVGEGT. V dropped 4 bases and J dropped 4; count of bases not matched to a gene: 9. The CDR3 DNA reads TGTGCCAGCAGTTCCTCCGAGACAGGGGTATACGAGCAGTACGTC. Translating it yields CASSSSETGVYEQYV.